This paragraph reports one TCR beta chain. Its antigen is not known. Only in-frame clones appear in the TCRdb table, and some are missing; sequencing was by immunoSEQ multiplex PCR. The data show 1 million to 1.2 million clones, 77% seen once. These data originate in a study of shared clonotypes between healthy human individuals. Findings and limits, study-wide: The study drew on few donors, limiting represented genetic and exposure-history diversity.

Trimming stripped 5 bases from V and 6 bases from J, with 17 bases between. The CDR3 is 15 residues long. Per germline, CDR1 SGHTA and CDR2 FQGTGA. This chain links TRBV7-3 with TRBJ2-1; a possible D gene is TRBD2 (6 bases). The TCR comes from a young man in good health. Some clones in this sample may be carry-over from other donors' samples. The source material was memory CD4+ T cells from PBMCs. Subset meaning: CD45RA-negative fraction. CDR3 in amino acids: CASSPLARELNEQFF. The DNA for the CDR3 is TGTGCCAGCAGCCCCCTCGCACGGGAGCTCAATGAGCAGTTCTTC. The entire variable domain, with the rest obtained from reference TRBV7-3 and TRBJ2-1, is as follows: GAGVSQTPSNKVTEKGKYVELRCDPISGHTALYWYRQSLGQGPEFLIYFQGTGAADDSGLPNDRFFAVRPEGSVSTLKIQRTERGDSAVYLCASSPLARELNEQFFGPGTRLTVL.